This is a list of T cell receptor beta chains from one sample in a study of blood T cells in healthy people across ages. TCRdb called the 5' RACE reads again in MiXCR, with one record for every CDR3 protein. This sample has some 1.7 million distinct CDR3 sequences; 28% occur once, and the top ten carry less than 9.5%. Sequenced: blood. The receptor source for this set is a woman aged 30 to 39 in good health. CDR3s include the opening cysteine and the closing phenylalanine or tryptophan. Fields, in order: V gene, D gene, J gene, clone size, CDR3 protein, CDR3 DNA. A D gene is named only where the DNA matches it firmly. Clone size is not always given. Where it is, it says once, few, many or a class for expanded clones.

v_call: TRBV20-1; d_call: -; j_call: TRBJ1-5; clone_size: -; cdr3_aa: CSASGGYNQPQHF; cdr3_nt: TGCAGTGCTAGCGGGGGTTACAATCAGCCCCAGCATTTT
v_call: TRBV5-6; d_call: -; j_call: TRBJ1-1; clone_size: many; cdr3_aa: CASSLNRGEAFF; cdr3_nt: TGTGCCAGCAGCTTGAATCGGGGGGAAGCTTTCTTT
v_call: TRBV20-1; d_call: TRBD2; j_call: TRBJ2-7; clone_size: few; cdr3_aa: CSARGGGVEQYF; cdr3_nt: TGCAGTGCTAGAGGGGGAGGGGTCGAGCAGTACTTC
v_call: TRBV15; d_call: TRBD2; j_call: TRBJ2-5; clone_size: many; cdr3_aa: CATSRDWTGGETQYF; cdr3_nt: TGTGCCACCAGCAGAGATTGGACGGGGGGAGAGACCCAGTACTTC
v_call: TRBV20-1; d_call: -; j_call: TRBJ2-3; clone_size: few; cdr3_aa: CSARDLLGYEGTDTQYF; cdr3_nt: TGCAGTGCTAGAGATCTCCTGGGGTATGAGGGCACAGATACGCAGTATTTT
v_call: TRBV28; d_call: TRBD1; j_call: TRBJ2-7; clone_size: -; cdr3_aa: CASSPDRERSEQYF; cdr3_nt: TGTGCCAGCAGCCCGGACAGGGAACGGTCCGAGCAGTACTTC
v_call: TRBV6-1; d_call: -; j_call: TRBJ1-4; clone_size: -; cdr3_aa: CASSPFGDGSTNEKLFF; cdr3_nt: TGTGCCAGCAGCCCATTCGGGGACGGCTCAACTAATGAAAAACTGTTTTTT
v_call: TRBV7-2; d_call: TRBD2; j_call: TRBJ2-3; clone_size: -; cdr3_aa: CASSTQLAGSTDTQYF; cdr3_nt: TGTGCCAGCAGCACTCAACTAGCGGGGAGCACAGATACGCAGTATTTT
v_call: TRBV12-3/TRBV12-4; d_call: TRBD2; j_call: TRBJ2-1; clone_size: few; cdr3_aa: CASRQRLADNEQFF; cdr3_nt: TGTGCCAGCAGACAACGACTAGCGGACAATGAGCAGTTCTTC
v_call: TRBV7-2; d_call: TRBD2; j_call: TRBJ2-5; clone_size: many; cdr3_aa: CASSLAVGLAMETQYF; cdr3_nt: TGTGCCAGCAGCTTAGCGGTAGGACTAGCGATGGAGACCCAGTACTTC
v_call: TRBV6-6; d_call: TRBD1; j_call: TRBJ2-5; clone_size: many; cdr3_aa: CASSYEGQKETQYF; cdr3_nt: TGTGCCAGCAGTTACGAGGGACAGAAAGAGACCCAGTACTTC
v_call: TRBV4-1; d_call: -; j_call: TRBJ2-7; clone_size: -; cdr3_aa: CASSPVSGSYEQYF; cdr3_nt: TGCGCCAGCAGTCCTGTTTCAGGTTCCTACGAGCAGTACTTC
v_call: TRBV20-1; d_call: -; j_call: TRBJ1-4; clone_size: many; cdr3_aa: CSAREGPRGEKLFF; cdr3_nt: TGCAGTGCTAGGGAGGGACCCCGAGGTGAAAAACTGTTTTTT
v_call: TRBV3-1; d_call: -; j_call: TRBJ2-3; clone_size: -; cdr3_aa: CASSQVFTPDTQYF; cdr3_nt: TGTGCCAGCAGCCAAGTATTCACCCCAGATACGCAGTATTTT
v_call: TRBV24-1; d_call: TRBD2; j_call: TRBJ2-3; clone_size: few; cdr3_aa: CATSRGDVEDTQYF; cdr3_nt: TGTGCCACCAGCCGGGGGGATGTTGAAGATACGCAGTATTTT
v_call: TRBV10-3; d_call: -; j_call: TRBJ2-1; clone_size: many; cdr3_aa: CAIREGSGGGSSYNEQFF; cdr3_nt: TGTGCCATCAGGGAAGGGTCCGGGGGCGGAAGCTCCTACAATGAGCAGTTCTTC
v_call: TRBV7-2; d_call: TRBD2; j_call: TRBJ2-5; clone_size: -; cdr3_aa: CACSLAGLGETQYF; cdr3_nt: TGTGCCTGCAGCTTAGCCGGACTAGGAGAGACCCAGTACTTC
v_call: TRBV2; d_call: -; j_call: TRBJ2-3; clone_size: once; cdr3_aa: CASMGERGDTQYF; cdr3_nt: TGTGCCAGCATGGGGGAACGGGGAGATACGCAGTATTTT
v_call: TRBV20-1; d_call: TRBD2; j_call: TRBJ2-2; clone_size: -; cdr3_aa: CSAQAGVAGPGELFF; cdr3_nt: TGCAGTGCTCAAGCGGGGGTAGCAGGGCCCGGGGAGCTGTTTTTT
v_call: TRBV12-3/TRBV12-4; d_call: -; j_call: TRBJ2-1; clone_size: few; cdr3_aa: CASSSRWQYDEQFF; cdr3_nt: TGTGCCAGCAGCTCCCGATGGCAGTACGATGAGCAGTTCTTC
v_call: TRBV15; d_call: TRBD2; j_call: TRBJ2-7; clone_size: many; cdr3_aa: CATSTGTSGAYEQYF; cdr3_nt: TGTGCCACCAGCACGGGGACTAGCGGGGCATACGAGCAGTACTTC
v_call: TRBV2; d_call: -; j_call: TRBJ2-7; clone_size: many; cdr3_aa: CASRSGVDYEQYF; cdr3_nt: TGTGCCAGCAGGTCAGGGGTTGACTACGAGCAGTACTTC
v_call: TRBV20-1; d_call: -; j_call: TRBJ1-2; clone_size: few; cdr3_aa: CSADPGDGYTF; cdr3_nt: TGCAGTGCTGACCCGGGGGATGGCTACACCTTC
v_call: TRBV5-4; d_call: -; j_call: TRBJ2-5; clone_size: -; cdr3_aa: CASQPRGQETQYF; cdr3_nt: TGTGCCAGTCAACCCCGGGGGCAAGAGACCCAGTACTTC
v_call: TRBV24-1; d_call: TRBD1; j_call: TRBJ2-5; clone_size: few; cdr3_aa: CATSDFGDRGETQYF; cdr3_nt: TGTGCCACCAGTGATTTTGGGGACAGGGGAGAGACCCAGTACTTC
v_call: TRBV5-1; d_call: TRBD2; j_call: TRBJ2-3; clone_size: -; cdr3_aa: CASSLESGSGGARDTQYF; cdr3_nt: TGCGCCAGCAGCTTGGAGTCAGGTAGCGGGGGGGCCCGGGATACGCAGTATTTT
v_call: TRBV20-1; d_call: -; j_call: TRBJ1-2; clone_size: -; cdr3_aa: CSARDGITYGYTF; cdr3_nt: TGCAGTGCTAGAGATGGGATCACCTATGGCTACACCTTC
v_call: TRBV29-1; d_call: TRBD2; j_call: TRBJ2-5; clone_size: many; cdr3_aa: CSVEAGGIPMETQYF; cdr3_nt: TGCAGCGTTGAGGCGGGAGGTATCCCTATGGAGACCCAGTACTTC
v_call: TRBV7-2; d_call: TRBD2; j_call: TRBJ2-7; clone_size: -; cdr3_aa: CASSLSSGSTNNEQYF; cdr3_nt: TGTGCCAGCAGCTTAAGTAGCGGGAGCACCAACAATGAGCAGTACTTC
v_call: TRBV20-1; d_call: -; j_call: TRBJ2-1; clone_size: few; cdr3_aa: CGASRGSQNEQFF; cdr3_nt: TGCGGTGCTAGTAGAGGGAGTCAGAATGAGCAGTTCTTC
v_call: TRBV18; d_call: -; j_call: TRBJ1-1; clone_size: -; cdr3_aa: CASSVAFF; cdr3_nt: TGTGCCAGCTCTGTAGCTTTCTTT
v_call: TRBV24-1; d_call: -; j_call: TRBJ2-7; clone_size: -; cdr3_aa: CATSASRKDRFSYEQYF; cdr3_nt: TGTGCCACCAGTGCCTCCCGGAAGGACCGTTTCTCCTACGAGCAGTACTTC
v_call: TRBV11-2; d_call: -; j_call: TRBJ2-2; clone_size: -; cdr3_aa: CASSFIRVLASTGELFF; cdr3_nt: TGTGCCAGCAGCTTTATTAGGGTGCTTGCAAGCACCGGGGAGCTGTTTTTT
v_call: TRBV10-2; d_call: TRBD1; j_call: TRBJ2-1; clone_size: -; cdr3_aa: CASSERVGTVDNEQFF; cdr3_nt: TGCGCCAGCAGTGAGAGGGTGGGGACAGTAGACAATGAGCAGTTCTTC